This TCR beta chain was sequenced for a study of blood T cell repertoires in COVID-19. The CDR3 is made up of 14 amino acids. V lost 4 bases and J lost 1, with 11 bases in between. Germline V lookup: CDR1 SGHRS, CDR2 YFSETQ. This table comes from immunoSEQ multiplex PCR, and its TCRdb copy is limited to in-frame clones, with some not included. Here the sample spans under 100,000 clones, more than 60% being singletons. Sequences were obtained from peripheral blood. This TCR was recovered from a woman of 80 years or more with active or convalescent COVID-19. The chain joins TRBV5-1 to TRBJ2-5; tentative D call: TRBD2 (6 bases). The CDR3 here is CASSPEGPQETQYF. The CDR3 coding sequence is TGCGCCAGCAGCCCGGAGGGGCCCCAAGAGACCCAGTACTTC.